These 2 T cell receptor beta chains were sequenced from one sample in a study of resident and recirculating memory T cells in vitiligo. Repertoires were generated with immunoSEQ multiplex PCR, while TCRdb's copy carries only in-frame clones and drops some. The sample comprises about 76,000 clones, about 91% of which are singletons, and approximately 4.8% rests with the top ten. Sequencing was done on a sample of blood. The receptor set was obtained from a male donor with vitiligo.

V is TRBV27 and J is TRBJ1-4; the match to TRBD1 covers 8 bases. The CDR3 sequence is 15 residues long. Germline V gene lookup returns CDR1 MNHEY and CDR2 SMNVEV (reference sequence). The V and J ends lost 5 bases and 5 bases, in that order; junction bases with no gene match: 7. The CDR3 region is CASSVGTGVNEKLFF. In DNA form, the CDR3 reads TGTGCCAGCAGTGTAGGGACAGGTGTAAATGAAAAACTGTTTTTT.

The gene calls are TRBV6-5 and TRBJ2-6; D not resolved. The ends were cut back, 2 bases at V and 0 bases at J, with 5 bases in the middle. The CDR3 extends over 15 amino acids. Germline values: CDR1 MNHEY, CDR2 SVGAGI. The CDR3 coding sequence is TGTGCCAGCAGTTACGTCTCCTCTGGGGCCAACGTCCTGACTTTC. It is translated as CASSYVSSGANVLTF.